One T cell receptor (beta chain) is described in this entry. This CDR3 has 12 amino acids. CDR1 and CDR2 (germline): ENHRY, SYGVKD. V was clipped by 6 bases and J by 6 bases, with 8 bases between them. This sample's treatment: approximately 18 received Ad26.COV2.S at low or high dose, single or two shots; roughly five received placebo; per-sample allocation not given. Repertoires come from day 63 after the first vaccine or placebo injection. This sample is part of a study of Ad26.COV2.S vaccination and SARS-CoV-2 variants. Produced via immunoSEQ multiplex PCR; TCRdb's table is partial and in-frame only. Among under 550,000 clones listed, more than 75% were seen once.

This TCR was sampled from a person aged 18-65 years who received the Ad26.COV2.S COVID-19 vaccine or a placebo. The source material was peripheral blood, sampled in a trial of Ad26.COV2.S vaccine versus placebo. V is TRBV10-3 and J is TRBJ2-2; D remains unclear. CDR3 sequence reads: CAIRRSAGELFF. DNA for the CDR3: TGTGCCATCAGGCGGTCGGCCGGGGAGCTGTTTTTT.